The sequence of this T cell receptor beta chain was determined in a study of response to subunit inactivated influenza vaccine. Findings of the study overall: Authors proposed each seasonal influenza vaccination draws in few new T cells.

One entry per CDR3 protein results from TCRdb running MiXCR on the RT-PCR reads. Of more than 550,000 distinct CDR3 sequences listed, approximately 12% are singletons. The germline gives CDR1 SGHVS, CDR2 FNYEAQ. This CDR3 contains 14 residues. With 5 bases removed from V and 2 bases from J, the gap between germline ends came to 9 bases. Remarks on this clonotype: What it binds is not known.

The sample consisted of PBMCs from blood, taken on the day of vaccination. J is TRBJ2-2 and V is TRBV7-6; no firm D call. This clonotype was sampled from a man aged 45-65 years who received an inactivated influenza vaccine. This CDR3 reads CASSRTRNTGELFF. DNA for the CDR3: TGTGCCAGCAGCCGGACGAGAAACACCGGGGAGCTGTTTTTT.